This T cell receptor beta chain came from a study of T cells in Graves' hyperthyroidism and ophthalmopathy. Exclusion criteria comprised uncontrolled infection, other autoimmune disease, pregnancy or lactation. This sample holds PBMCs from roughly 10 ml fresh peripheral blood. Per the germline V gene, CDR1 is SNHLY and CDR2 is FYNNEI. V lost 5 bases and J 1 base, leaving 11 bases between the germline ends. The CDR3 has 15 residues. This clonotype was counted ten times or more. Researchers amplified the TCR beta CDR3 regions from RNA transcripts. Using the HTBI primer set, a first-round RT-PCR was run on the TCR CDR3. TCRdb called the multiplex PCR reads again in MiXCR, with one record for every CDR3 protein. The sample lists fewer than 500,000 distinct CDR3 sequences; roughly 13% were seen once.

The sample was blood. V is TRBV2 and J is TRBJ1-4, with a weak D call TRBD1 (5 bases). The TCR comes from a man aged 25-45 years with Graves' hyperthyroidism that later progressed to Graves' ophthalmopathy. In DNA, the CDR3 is TGTGCCAGCAGTCACAGGCCTCAAACTAATGAAAAACTGTTTTTT. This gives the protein CASSHRPQTNEKLFF.